The 8 T cell receptor beta chains listed next were all sequenced from one sample in a study of identical twins. TCRdb re-called the 5' RACE reads with MiXCR, one entry per CDR3 protein. This sample carries 650,000 to 800,000 distinct CDR3 sequences, more than 6.5% of them seen once, and the ten largest clones take approximately 0.94%. This sample was also put to use in a study of yellow fever vaccine responses in identical twins.

Sequencing input: PBMCs. The source is a woman between 18 and 29 years old in good health.

This clonotype occurred a few times. The rearrangement joins TRBV3-1 to TRBJ2-3, with TRBD1 identical over 9 bases. V was clipped by 1 base and J by 10 bases; unmatched bases: 0. Germline loops: CDR1 LGHDT, CDR2 YNNKEL (reference sequence). The CDR3 spans 12 residues. The CDR3 here is CASSQGTGAQYF. The CDR3 region has the DNA TGTGCCAGCAGCCAAGGGACAGGGGCGCAGTATTTT.

The chain links TRBV9 to TRBJ2-7, with TRBD2 matching 14 bases. CDR1 and CDR2 from the germline V gene are SGDLS and YYNGEE. V lost 0 bases and J lost 0; bases outside the gene matches: 11. The CDR3 sequence is 20 residues long. CDR3 amino acids: CASSVESLTSGRASSYEQYF. Written as DNA, the CDR3 is TGTGCCAGCAGCGTAGAAAGCCTGACTAGCGGGAGGGCCAGCTCCTACGAGCAGTACTTC. Based on the CDR3 plus reference TRBV9 and TRBJ2-7, the full variable domain is DSGVTQTPKHLITATGQRVTLRCSPRSGDLSVYWYQQSLDQGLQFLIQYYNGEERAKGNILERFSAQQFPDLHSELNLSSLELGDSALYFCASSVESLTSGRASSYEQYFGPGTRLTVT.

V gene TRBV5-4 combines with J gene TRBJ2-4; 8 bases match TRBD1. Germline values: CDR1 SGHNT, CDR2 YYREEE (reference sequence). The CDR3 is made up of 15 amino acids. The ends lost 4 bases at V and 8 bases at J; junction bases unmatched: 11. In DNA form, the CDR3 reads TGTGCCAGCAGCCAGAGCCCGACAGGGGTGGACATTCAGTACTTC. Translation gives CASSQSPTGVDIQYF.

This clonotype was detected ten times or more. The chain employs TRBV29-1 and TRBJ2-3; maybe TRBD2 (5 bases). The CDR3 length is 15 residues. The ends were cut back, 7 bases at V and 2 bases at J, with 19 bases in the middle. Germline CDR1 and CDR2: SQVTM and ANQGSEA. This CDR3 reads CSAKPYQRITDTQYF. In DNA, the CDR3 is TGCAGCGCTAAACCCTACCAGCGGATCACAGATACGCAGTATTTT.

The chain employs TRBV4-2 and TRBJ2-7; 9 positions match TRBD2. The CDR3 runs to 16 residues. Germline CDR1 and CDR2: LGHNA and YNFKEQ. Trimming removed 4 bases from V and 4 bases from J; junction bases left unmatched: 11. The CDR3 DNA follows: TGTGCCAGCAGCCTCGAAACGGGCGGGGGGGCTTACGAGCAGTACTTC. It encodes CASSLETGGGAYEQYF.

This clonotype has more than one count but fewer than ten. The chain combines TRBV28 with TRBJ2-7, with D tentatively TRBD2 (6 bases). This CDR3 is built from 15 residues. Germline CDR1 is MDHEN and CDR2 is SYDVKM. V was trimmed by 5 bases and J by 0 bases, leaving 14 bases between them. The CDR3 DNA sequence: TGTGCCAGCAGTCGGCGGGGAGATAGCTCCTACGAGCAGTACTTC. This gives the protein CASSRRGDSSYEQYF. The variable domain in full, with the rest retrieved from reference TRBV28 and TRBJ2-7, is DVKVTQSSRYLVKRTGEKVFLECVQDMDHENMFWYRQDPGLGLRLIYFSYDVKMKEKGDIPEGYSVSREKKERFSLILESASTNQTSMYLCASSRRGDSSYEQYFGPGTRLTVT.

The genes are TRBV11-3 and TRBJ2-7; tentatively, D is TRBD2 (7 bases). From germline, CDR1 is SGHNT and CDR2 YENEEA. This CDR3 comprises 14 residues. The V and J ends lost 4 bases and 0 bases respectively, with 10 bases between them. CDR3 loop: CASSSGGDSYEQYF. The CDR3 nucleotides are TGTGCCAGCAGCTCGGGGGGCGACTCCTACGAGCAGTACTTC.

This clonotype turned up a few times. V usage is TRBV7-2 and J usage is TRBJ2-2; 8 bases map to TRBD2. V gave up 3 bases and J gave up 7 bases; unmatched junction bases: 4. The CDR3 covers 14 residues. CDR1 SGHTA and CDR2 FQGNSA come from the germline V gene. CDR3 nucleotides: TGTGCCAGCAGCTTGTTTAGCGGGGTCGGGGAGCTGTTTTTT. Protein product: CASSLFSGVGELFF.